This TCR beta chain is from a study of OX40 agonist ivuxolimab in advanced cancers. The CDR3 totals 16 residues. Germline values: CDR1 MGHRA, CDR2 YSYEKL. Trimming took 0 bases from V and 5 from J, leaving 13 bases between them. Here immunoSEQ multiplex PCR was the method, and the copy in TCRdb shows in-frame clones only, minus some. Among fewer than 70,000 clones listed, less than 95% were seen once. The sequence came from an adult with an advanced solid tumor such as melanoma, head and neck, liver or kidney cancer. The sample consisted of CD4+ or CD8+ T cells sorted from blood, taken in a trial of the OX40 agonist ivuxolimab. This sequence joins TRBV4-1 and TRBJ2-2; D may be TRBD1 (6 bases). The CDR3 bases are TGCGCCAGCAGCCAAGAGAACAGGGAATTAACCGGGGAGCTGTTTTTT. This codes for CASSQENRELTGELFF.